The sequence of this T cell receptor beta chain was determined in a study of T-cell reconstitution after alpha-beta-depleted transplantation in children. Findings of the study overall: In some patients, recipient T cells and intrathymic progenitors surviving conditioning explained high day-60 diversity. Most T-cell counts and diversity one year after the transplant came from T cells that were newly produced. Expanded graft clones, several hundred of them, were reportedly the source of alpha-beta T cells about two months after transplant.

The CDR3 contains 16 residues. The germline CDR1 and CDR2 sequences are DFQATT and SNEGSKA (reference sequence). With V trimmed by 5 bases and J by 2 bases, 11 bases remained unmatched. A TCRbeta library incorporating unique molecular identifiers was prepared. From the PCR reads, TCRdb called clonotypes with MiXCR, one entry per CDR3 protein. The data contain hundreds of thousands of distinct CDR3 sequences, roughly 8% of them singletons. Concerning this clonotype: Its target is not known. A much larger clone lies a single base off, so this may be a read error.

This chain joins TRBV20-1 and TRBJ1-5; 8 nucleotides agree with TRBD1. This clonotype was obtained from a male patient aged 10-17 years who had a stem cell transplant for acute lymphoblastic leukemia, so the T cells may come from the graft donor. Sample: PBMCs, mostly from graft donor cells, taken 180 days after TCRalphabeta/CD19-depleted stem cell transplant. As DNA, the CDR3 is TGCAGTGCTCCCGAACACAGGGGGAGAGGCAATCAGCCCCAGCATTTT. This codes for CSAPEHRGRGNQPQHF.